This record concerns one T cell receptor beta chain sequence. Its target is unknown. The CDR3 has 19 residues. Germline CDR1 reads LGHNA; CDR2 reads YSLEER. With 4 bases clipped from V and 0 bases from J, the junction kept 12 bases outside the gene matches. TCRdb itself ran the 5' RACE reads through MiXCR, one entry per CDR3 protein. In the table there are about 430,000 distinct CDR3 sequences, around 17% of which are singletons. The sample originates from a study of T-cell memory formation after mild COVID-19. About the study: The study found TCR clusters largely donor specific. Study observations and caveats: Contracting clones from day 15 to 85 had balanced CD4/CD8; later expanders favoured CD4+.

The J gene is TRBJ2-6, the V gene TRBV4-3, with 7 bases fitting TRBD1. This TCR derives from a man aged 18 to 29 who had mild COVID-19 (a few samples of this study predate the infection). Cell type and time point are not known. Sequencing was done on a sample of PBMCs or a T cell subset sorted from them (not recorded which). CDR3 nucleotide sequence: TGCGCCAGCAGCCGGGAACCGGGACAGCGCTTCTCTGGGGCCAACGTCCTGACTTTC. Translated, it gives CASSREPGQRFSGANVLTF.